The TCR beta chain described here comes from a study of cytomegalovirus exposure and HLA in healthy donors. PCR primers comprised 60 Vbeta and 13 Jbeta primers. Some clones are missing from TCRdb's copy, which holds only in-frame ones; the method was immunoSEQ multiplex PCR. This table has about 170,000 clones, roughly two thirds appearing once. Trimming cost V 2 bases and J 5 bases; bases outside gene matches: 12. Germline V CDR1 and CDR2: KGHSH, LQKENI. The CDR3 spans 17 residues. The receptor's source is a woman between 18 and 30 years old in good health and CMV-seropositive. Sequencing was carried out using PBMCs. The chain employs TRBV18 and TRBJ2-1; 7 bases are a match to TRBD1. This CDR3 is CASSPSLLTGQNNEQFF. The CDR3 nucleotides read TGTGCCAGCTCACCAAGTCTACTAACGGGACAGAACAATGAGCAGTTCTTC.